Following are 14 T cell receptor beta chains from one sample sequenced in a study of T-cell memory formation after mild COVID-19. MiXCR, applied by TCRdb to the 5' RACE reads, yields one record per CDR3 protein. The sample lists about 270,000 distinct CDR3 sequences, roughly 17% seen once, with under 25% in the top ten. Sequenced: PBMCs or a T cell subset sorted from them (not recorded which). Receptors originate from a man aged 18 to 30 who had mild COVID-19 (a few samples of this study predate the infection). Cell type and time point are not known.

This clonotype was seen a few times. The CDR3 DNA follows: TGTGCCAGCAGGCTCACAGGGGGAGGCACTGAAGCTTTCTTT. Translated: CASRLTGGGTEAFF. J is TRBJ1-1 and V is TRBV27, with 8 nucleotides matching TRBD1. This CDR3 region has 14 residues. Trimming cost V 6 bases and J 4 bases; bases outside gene matches: 7. Per the germline V gene, CDR1 is MNHEY and CDR2 is SMNVEV (reference sequence).

This rearrangement joins TRBV7-3 to TRBJ2-1; TRBD2 agrees at 10 bases. CDR1 and CDR2 from the germline V gene are SGHTA and FQGTGA. The CDR3 is made up of 12 amino acids. J gave up 12 bases and V 4 bases, and 3 bases lay outside the gene matches. The CDR3 reads CASSSSGGPQFF. The DNA of the CDR3 is TGTGCCAGCAGCTCTAGCGGGGGTCCGCAGTTCTTC. Variable domain in full (rest from reference TRBV7-3 and TRBJ2-1): GAGVSQTPSNKVTEKGKYVELRCDPISGHTALYWYRQSLGQGPEFLIYFQGTGAADDSGLPNDRFFAVRPEGSVSTLKIQRTERGDSAVYLCASSSSGGPQFFGPGTRLTVL.

V is TRBV4-3 and J is TRBJ2-3; D tentatively fits TRBD1 or TRBD2 (5 bases each). CDR1 is LGHNA and CDR2 is YSLEER in the germline V gene. V lost 0 bases and J lost 4, with 11 bases in between. This CDR3 has 15 residues. The CDR3 sequence is CASSQEGRVADTQYF. Here the CDR3 DNA reads TGCGCCAGCAGCCAAGAGGGGCGGGTGGCAGATACGCAGTATTTT.

The V and J genes are TRBV20-1 and TRBJ1-1, with TRBD1 identical over 10 bases. V was clipped by 2 bases and J by 3 bases; unmatched bases: 6. This CDR3 spans 15 amino acids. Germline V CDR1 and CDR2: DFQATT, SNEGSKA (reference sequence). The CDR3 sequence is CSARPQTGGYTEAFF. CDR3 bases: TGCAGTGCTAGACCTCAGACAGGGGGCTACACTGAAGCTTTCTTT.

This clonotype has just a few counts. The J gene is TRBJ2-3, the V gene TRBV27; D is undetermined. The CDR3 totals 13 residues. Trimming left V 5 bases short and J 5 bases short, with 11 bases between. Per the germline V gene, CDR1 is MNHEY and CDR2 is SMNVEV (reference sequence). CDR3 protein: CASSGHGRDTQYF. The DNA for the CDR3 is TGTGCCAGCAGTGGTCATGGGCGAGATACGCAGTATTTT.

This clonotype was found a few times. The chain couples TRBV7-2 to TRBJ2-2; TRBD2 agrees at 9 bases. The CDR3 contains 14 residues. Germline CDR1 and CDR2: SGHTA and FQGNSA. The J segment lost 6 bases and the V segment lost 8 bases, leaving 7 bases of the junction unmatched. The CDR3 nucleotides read TGTGCCAGCCAACGCGGGGGGGCCGCCGGGGAGCTGTTTTTT. It yields the protein CASQRGGAAGELFF.

This clonotype was seen only a few times. The chain uses TRBV14 and TRBJ2-3; 7 positions match TRBD2. The CDR3 runs 16 residues. Germline assignment: CDR1 SGHDN and CDR2 FVKESK. J was trimmed by 0 bases and V by 4 bases; bases with no gene match: 7. The CDR3 DNA is TGTGCCAGCAGCCGCCGACTAGCCTTTAGCACAGATACGCAGTATTTT. Translation: CASSRRLAFSTDTQYF.

The chain recombines TRBV20-1 with TRBJ2-5; perhaps TRBD2 as D (6 bases). Germline V lookup: CDR1 DFQATT, CDR2 SNEGSKA (reference sequence). The V end was cut by 6 bases, the J end by 5 bases, with 16 bases between. CDR3 length: 13 amino acids. The CDR3 loop reads CSAATQGLETQYF. CDR3 nucleotides: TGCAGTGCAGCTACCCAGGGACTGGAGACCCAGTACTTC.

The chain joins TRBV10-3 to TRBJ2-5; 11 nucleotides align to TRBD2. V dropped 3 bases and J dropped 0; count of bases not matched to a gene: 9. This CDR3 spans 18 amino acids. Germline CDR1 and CDR2: ENHRY and SYGVKD. The CDR3 sequence is CAISEGLAGGRYQETQYF. The CDR3 nucleotides read TGTGCCATCAGTGAAGGGCTAGCGGGGGGCCGGTACCAAGAGACCCAGTACTTC.

The table lists this clonotype with a few counts. This chain uses TRBV9 with TRBJ1-2, with 7 bases that match TRBD1. The CDR3 consists of 13 residues. The V gene's germline CDR1 is SGDLS and CDR2 YYNGEE. Trimming took 3 bases from V and 8 from J; bases not matched to a gene: 7. The CDR3 sequence is CASSAGQLQGYTF. The CDR3 DNA reads TGTGCCAGCAGCGCGGGACAGTTGCAGGGCTACACCTTC.

This clonotype was counted only a few times. The rearrangement joins TRBV6-1 to TRBJ2-7, with 10 bases lining up with TRBD2. The CDR3 runs 15 residues. V shed 2 bases, J shed 2 bases, and the junction held 3 bases outside the gene matches. Germline V gene sequence: CDR1 MNHNS, CDR2 SASEGT. The CDR3 DNA is TGTGCCAGCAGTGAACCCGGACTAGCGGCCTACGAGCAGTACTTC. This sequence encodes CASSEPGLAAYEQYF.

This clonotype has a handful of counts. V is TRBV30 and J is TRBJ1-2; D remains unclear. The germline gives CDR1 GTSNPN, CDR2 SVGIG (reference sequence). This CDR3 is 14 amino acids long. Trimming took 0 bases from V and 0 from J, leaving 8 bases between them. CDR3 loop: CAWSVGYTNYGYTF. CDR3 nucleotides: TGTGCCTGGAGTGTAGGGTATACTAACTATGGCTACACCTTC.

V usage is TRBV6-2 or TRBV6-3 and J usage is TRBJ1-2, with D unclear. V was trimmed by 8 bases and J by 3 bases, leaving 13 bases between them. Per the germline V gene, CDR1 is MNHEY and CDR2 is SVGEGT. The CDR3 sequence is 13 residues long. CDR3 amino acids: CASEGGWDYGYTF. The CDR3 DNA reads TGTGCCAGCGAAGGAGGGTGGGACTATGGCTACACCTTC.

The chain couples TRBV9 to TRBJ2-1; 10 bases line up with TRBD1. Germline V CDR1 and CDR2: SGDLS, YYNGEE. V lost 0 bases to trimming and J lost 7 bases; unmatched junction nucleotides: 7. The CDR3 is 16 residues long. This CDR3 is CASSVGTGGEGNEQFF. CDR3 DNA: TGTGCCAGCAGCGTAGGGACAGGGGGAGAGGGGAATGAGCAGTTCTTC.